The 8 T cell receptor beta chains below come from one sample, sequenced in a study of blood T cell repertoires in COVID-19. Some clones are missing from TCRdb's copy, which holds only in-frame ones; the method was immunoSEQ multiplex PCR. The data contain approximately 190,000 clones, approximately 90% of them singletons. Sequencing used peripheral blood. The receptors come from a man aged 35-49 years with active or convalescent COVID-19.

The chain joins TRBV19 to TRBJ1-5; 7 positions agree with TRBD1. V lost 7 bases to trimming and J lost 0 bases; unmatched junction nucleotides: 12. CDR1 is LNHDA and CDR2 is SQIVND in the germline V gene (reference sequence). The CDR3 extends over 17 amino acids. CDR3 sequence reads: CASTFRQGHYSNQPQHF. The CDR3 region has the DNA TGTGCCAGTACATTCAGACAGGGACACTATAGCAATCAGCCCCAGCATTTT.

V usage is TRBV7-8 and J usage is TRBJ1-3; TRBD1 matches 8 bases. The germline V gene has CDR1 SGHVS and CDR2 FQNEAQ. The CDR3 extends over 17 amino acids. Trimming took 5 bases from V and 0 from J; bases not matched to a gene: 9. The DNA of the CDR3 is TGTGCCAGCAGCCTAAAGGACAGGGTTTTCTCTGGAAACACCATATATTTT. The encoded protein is CASSLKDRVFSGNTIYF.

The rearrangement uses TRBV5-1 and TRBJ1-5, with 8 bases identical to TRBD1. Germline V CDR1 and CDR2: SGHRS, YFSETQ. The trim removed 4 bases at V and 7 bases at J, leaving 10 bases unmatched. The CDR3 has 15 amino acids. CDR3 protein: CASSEGQGAIQPQHF. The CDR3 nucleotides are TGCGCCAGCAGCGAAGGACAGGGTGCTATACAGCCCCAGCATTTT. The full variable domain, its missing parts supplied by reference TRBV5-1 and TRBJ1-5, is KAGVTQTPRYLIKTRGQQVTLSCSPISGHRSVSWYQQTPGQGLQFLFEYFSETQRNKGNFPGRFSGRQFSNSRSEMNVSTLELGDSALYLCASSEGQGAIQPQHFGDGTRLSIL.

In DNA, the CDR3 is TGTGCCACCTCCGGACTAGCGGGCCCCTCCTACGAGCAGTACTTC. Its translation: CATSGLAGPSYEQYF. The genes are TRBV27 and TRBJ2-7; the match to TRBD2 covers 11 bases. The CDR3 length is 15 residues. J lost 0 bases, V lost 10 bases, and 8 bases had no gene match. Germline lookup yields CDR1 MNHEY and CDR2 SMNVEV (reference sequence).

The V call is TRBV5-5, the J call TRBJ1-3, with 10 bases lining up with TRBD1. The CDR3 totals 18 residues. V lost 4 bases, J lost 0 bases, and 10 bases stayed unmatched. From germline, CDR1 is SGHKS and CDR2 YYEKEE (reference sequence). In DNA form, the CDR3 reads TGTGCCAGCAGCCTAGACAGGGGGCGTCTCAGCTCTGGAAACACCATATATTTT. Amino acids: CASSLDRGRLSSGNTIYF.

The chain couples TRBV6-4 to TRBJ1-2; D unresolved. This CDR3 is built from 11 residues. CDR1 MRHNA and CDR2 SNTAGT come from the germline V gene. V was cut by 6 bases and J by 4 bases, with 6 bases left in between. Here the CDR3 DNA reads TGTGCCAGCAGAACAGCCTATGGCTACACCTTC. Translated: CASRTAYGYTF.

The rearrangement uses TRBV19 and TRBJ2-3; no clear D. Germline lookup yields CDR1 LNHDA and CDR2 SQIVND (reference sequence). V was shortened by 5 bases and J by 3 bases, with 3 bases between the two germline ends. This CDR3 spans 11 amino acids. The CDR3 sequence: CASSQTDTQYF. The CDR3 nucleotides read TGTGCCAGTAGTCAGACAGATACGCAGTATTTT.

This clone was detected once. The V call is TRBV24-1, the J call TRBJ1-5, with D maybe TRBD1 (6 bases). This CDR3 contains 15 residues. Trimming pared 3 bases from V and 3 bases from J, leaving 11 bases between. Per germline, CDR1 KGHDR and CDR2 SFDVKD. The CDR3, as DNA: TGTGCCACCAGTGATGGCACAGGGTTCAATCAGCCCCAGCATTTT. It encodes CATSDGTGFNQPQHF.